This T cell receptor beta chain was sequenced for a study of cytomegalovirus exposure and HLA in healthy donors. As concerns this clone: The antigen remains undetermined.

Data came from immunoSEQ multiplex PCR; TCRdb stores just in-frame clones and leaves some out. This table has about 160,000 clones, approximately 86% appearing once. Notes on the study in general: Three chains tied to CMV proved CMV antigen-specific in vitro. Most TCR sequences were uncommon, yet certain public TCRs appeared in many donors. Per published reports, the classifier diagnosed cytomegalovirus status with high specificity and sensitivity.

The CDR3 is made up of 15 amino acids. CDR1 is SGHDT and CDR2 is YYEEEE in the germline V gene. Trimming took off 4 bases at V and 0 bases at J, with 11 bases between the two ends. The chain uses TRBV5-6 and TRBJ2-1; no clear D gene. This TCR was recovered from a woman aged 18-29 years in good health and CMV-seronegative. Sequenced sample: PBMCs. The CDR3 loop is CASSPLLSSYNEQFF. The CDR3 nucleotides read TGTGCCAGCAGCCCACTCCTAAGCTCCTACAATGAGCAGTTCTTC.